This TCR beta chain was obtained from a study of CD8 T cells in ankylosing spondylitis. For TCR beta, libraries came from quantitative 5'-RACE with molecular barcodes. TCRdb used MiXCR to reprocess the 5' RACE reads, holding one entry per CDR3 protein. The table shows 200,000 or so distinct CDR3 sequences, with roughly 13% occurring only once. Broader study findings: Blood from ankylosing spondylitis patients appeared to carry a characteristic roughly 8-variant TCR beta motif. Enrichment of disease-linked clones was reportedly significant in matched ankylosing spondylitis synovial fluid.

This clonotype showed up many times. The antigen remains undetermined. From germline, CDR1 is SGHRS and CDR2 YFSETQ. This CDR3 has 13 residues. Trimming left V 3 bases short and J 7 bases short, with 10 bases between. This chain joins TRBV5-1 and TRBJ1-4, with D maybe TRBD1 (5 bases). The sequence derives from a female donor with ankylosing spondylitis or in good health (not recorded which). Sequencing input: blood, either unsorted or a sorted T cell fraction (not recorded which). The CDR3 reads CASSSGHGEKLFF. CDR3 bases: TGCGCCAGCAGCTCTGGACACGGTGAAAAACTGTTTTTT.